The 12 T cell receptor beta chains below all came from one sample that was sequenced in a study of shared clonotypes between healthy human individuals. Libraries were prepared by immunoSEQ multiplex PCR; TCRdb keeps only in-frame clonotypes and omits some of them. The sample lists some 580,000 clones, 95% to 98% occurring once. The sequencing input was naive CD4+ T cells sorted from blood. Subset: CD45RA+ positively selected. The receptors come from a woman in her twenties or thirties in good health.

This clone came up once. The rearrangement uses TRBV30 and TRBJ1-2, with D tentatively TRBD1 (6 bases). The CDR3 spans 12 residues. Deletions cut 5 bases from V and 1 base from J, with 8 bases between. Germline assignment: CDR1 GTSNPN and CDR2 SVGIG (reference sequence). The CDR3 protein is CAWEGVNYGYTF. In DNA, the CDR3 is TGTGCCTGGGAGGGGGTTAACTATGGCTACACCTTC.

V usage is TRBV18 and J usage is TRBJ2-7; possible D gene TRBD2, 6 bases. This CDR3 spans 15 amino acids. V was pared by 6 bases and J by 2 bases, with 17 bases between. The germline CDR1 and CDR2 sequences are KGHSH and LQKENI. CDR3: CASSYTGTYTYEQYF. CDR3 DNA sequence: TGTGCCAGCTCGTATACCGGGACTTATACCTACGAGCAGTACTTC. Full variable domain (missing parts from reference TRBV18 and TRBJ2-7): NAGVMQNPRHLVRRRGQEARLRCSPMKGHSHVYWYRQLPEEGLKFMVYLQKENIIDESGMPKERFSAEFPKEGPSILRIQQVVRGDSAAYFCASSYTGTYTYEQYFGPGTRLTVT.

This chain joins TRBV28 and TRBJ1-5; the D is unclear. Germline-derived CDR1 and CDR2 are MDHEN and SYDVKM. This CDR3 is 15 amino acids long. V lost 2 bases, J lost 0 bases, and 8 bases lay in between. The CDR3 spells CASSLPRYSNQPQHF. The CDR3 DNA follows: TGTGCCAGCAGTTTACCCAGATATAGCAATCAGCCCCAGCATTTT.

The gene calls are TRBV7-9 and TRBJ2-7; the D is unclear. Trimming shortened V by 5 bases and J by 5 bases, and 13 bases separated the two germline ends. CDR3 length: 13 amino acids. Germline assignment: CDR1 SEHNR and CDR2 FQNEAQ (reference sequence). The CDR3 sequence: CASSGPRLDEQYF. The DNA of the CDR3 is TGTGCCAGCAGCGGTCCTAGGTTGGACGAGCAGTACTTC. Full variable domain (remainder filled in from reference TRBV7-9 and TRBJ2-7): DTGVSQNPRHKITKRGQNVTFRCDPISEHNRLYWYRQTLGQGPEFLTYFQNEAQLEKSRLLSDRFSAERPKGSFSTLEIQRTEQGDSAMYLCASSGPRLDEQYFGPGTRLTVT.

The gene calls are TRBV28 and TRBJ2-1; 9 nucleotides line up with TRBD2. Losses at the gene ends were 6 bases for V and 6 bases for J; bases not matched to a gene: 9. This CDR3 region has 15 residues. Looked up from germline, CDR1 is MDHEN and CDR2 is SYDVKM. The CDR3 reads CASRYAASGTNEQFF. As DNA, the CDR3 is TGTGCCAGCAGATATGCTGCTAGCGGGACCAATGAGCAGTTCTTC.

V is TRBV19 and J is TRBJ1-5; 7 bases are a match to TRBD1. V shed 3 bases, J shed 4 bases, and the junction held 9 bases outside the gene matches. The CDR3 extends over 16 amino acids. The germline CDR1 and CDR2 sequences are LNHDA and SQIVND (reference sequence). The CDR3 DNA reads TGTGCCAGTAGTATCCCCGGGACAGAAATTAATCAGCCCCAGCATTTT. Its protein is CASSIPGTEINQPQHF. Drawing the rest from reference TRBV19 and TRBJ1-5, the complete variable domain is DGGITQSPKYLFRKEGQNVTLSCEQNLNHDAMYWYRQDPGQGLRLIYYSQIVNDFQKGDIAEGYSVSREKKESFPLTVTSAQKNPTAFYLCASSIPGTEINQPQHFGDGTRLSIL.

The V call is TRBV10-3, the J call TRBJ1-6, with 8 bases lining up with TRBD1. Unmatched junction bases numbered 14, after V lost 4 bases and J lost 9 bases. Germline lookup yields CDR1 ENHRY and CDR2 SYGVKD. The CDR3 length is 17 residues. As DNA, the CDR3 is TGTGCCATCAGTGCAGGGACAGGCCGGGGCGGTGGTTCACCCCTCCACTTT. Protein sequence: CAISAGTGRGGGSPLHF.

V is TRBV10-3 and J is TRBJ1-5; TRBD1 aligns across 8 bases. The CDR3 covers 15 residues. V lost 6 bases, J lost 1 base, and 5 bases stayed unmatched. From germline, CDR1 is ENHRY and CDR2 SYGVKD. CDR3 nucleotide sequence: TGTGCCATCAGCATGACAGGGGCCAGCAATCAGCCCCAGCATTTT. It is translated as CAISMTGASNQPQHF.

The chain uses TRBV10-3 and TRBJ2-1; D call uncertain. This CDR3 has 14 amino acids. Germline CDR1 reads ENHRY; CDR2 reads SYGVKD. The V gene lost 0 bases and the J gene lost 4 bases, with 7 bases spanning the gap. The CDR3 sequence: CAISESLLYNEQFF. The CDR3 bases are TGTGCCATCAGTGAGTCATTGCTTTACAATGAGCAGTTCTTC.

The V and J genes are TRBV7-9 and TRBJ2-3; D gene ambiguous. CDR1 and CDR2 (germline): SEHNR, FQNEAQ (reference sequence). Between the trimmed V and J ends, which lost 4 bases and 4 bases, there was a span of 3 bases. The CDR3 consists of 11 residues. CDR3 DNA sequence: TGTGCCAGCAGCTGGGCAGATACGCAGTATTTT. It encodes CASSWADTQYF.

The CDR3, as DNA: TGTGCCAGCAGCTTATCCTCTCTGGGGGGTTGGAACGAGCAGTACTTC. Amino acid sequence: CASSLSSLGGWNEQYF. The chain carries TRBV7-2 and TRBJ2-7, with TRBD2 as a possible D gene (6 bases). Germline V gene sequence: CDR1 SGHTA, CDR2 FQGNSA. V dropped 2 bases and J dropped 5 bases, with 19 bases sitting between them. The CDR3 spans 16 residues.

The V call is TRBV15, the J call TRBJ2-7; no firm D call. The V end was cut by 4 bases, the J end by 3 bases, with 13 bases between. Germline CDR1 LNHNV, CDR2 YYDKDF (reference sequence). CDR3 length: 14 amino acids. The CDR3 protein is CATSTDGDVYEQYF. DNA for the CDR3: TGTGCCACCAGCACGGACGGAGATGTCTACGAGCAGTACTTC.